The TCR beta chain described here comes from a study of T cell responses to AZD1222 COVID-19 vaccine. Whole-study findings and limits: Most donors were white British, females outnumbered males, and clonal diversity was possibly underestimated.

As concerns this clone: Its cognate antigen is unknown.

Libraries were prepared by immunoSEQ multiplex PCR; TCRdb keeps only in-frame clonotypes and omits some of them. The sample has 60,000 to 95,000 clones, around 87% seen once. CDR3 length: 14 residues. Germline V gene lookup returns CDR1 SGHRS and CDR2 YFSETQ. Trimming pared 0 bases from V and 3 bases from J, leaving 9 bases between. The TCR comes from an adult who received the AZD1222 COVID-19 vaccine. The rearrangement links TRBV5-1 to TRBJ1-1, with D hard to call. Sequencing was performed on peripheral blood, taken 28 days after the second AZD1222 dose. DNA of the CDR3: TGCGCCAGCAGCTTGGTTAGGAGGGACACTGAAGCTTTCTTT. It encodes CASSLVRRDTEAFF.